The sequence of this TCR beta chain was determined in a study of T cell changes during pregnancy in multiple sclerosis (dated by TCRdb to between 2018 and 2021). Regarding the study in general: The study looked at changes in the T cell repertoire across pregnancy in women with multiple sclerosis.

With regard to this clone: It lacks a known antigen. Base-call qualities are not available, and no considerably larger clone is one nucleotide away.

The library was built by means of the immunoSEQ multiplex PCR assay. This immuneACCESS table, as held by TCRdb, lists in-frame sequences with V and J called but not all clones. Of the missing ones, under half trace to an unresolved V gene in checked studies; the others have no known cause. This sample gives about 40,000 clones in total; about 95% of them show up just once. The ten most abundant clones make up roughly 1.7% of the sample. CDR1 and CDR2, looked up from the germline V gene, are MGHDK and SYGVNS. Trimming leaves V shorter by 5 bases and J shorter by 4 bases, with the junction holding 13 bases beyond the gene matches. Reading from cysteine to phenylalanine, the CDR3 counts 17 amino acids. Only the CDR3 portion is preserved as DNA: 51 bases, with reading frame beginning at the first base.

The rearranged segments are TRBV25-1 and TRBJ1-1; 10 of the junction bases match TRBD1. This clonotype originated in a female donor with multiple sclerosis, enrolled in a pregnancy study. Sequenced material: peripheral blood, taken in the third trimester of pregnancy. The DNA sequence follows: TGTGCCAGCAGTCCGCCGGGGACAGGGGTATCAGGCACTGAAGCTTTCTTT. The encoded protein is CASSPPGTGVSGTEAFF.